Below, 19 T cell receptor beta chains from the same sample are listed, as sequenced in a study of beta chain features in type 1 diabetes. Study-wide results and limits: In all four CD4+ subsets, TCRB CDR3 length was significantly, moderately reduced in type 1 diabetes.

No antigen has been identified for these receptors. Isolated RNA was reverse transcribed in full, so expressed TCRB transcripts were sequenced. Libraries were prepared by immunoSEQ multiplex PCR; TCRdb keeps only in-frame clonotypes and omits some of them. This sample has over 650,000 clones, with over 12% found just once. The material sequenced was naive CD4+ T cells from blood. Source of these receptors: a man younger than 30 with type 1 diabetes.

In this sample, this clone turned up a few times. The chain couples TRBV7-2 to TRBJ1-2, with 9 bases fitting TRBD1. The CDR3 extends over 14 amino acids. Germline CDR1 reads SGHTA; CDR2 reads FQGNSA. The ends lost 4 bases at V and 6 bases at J; junction bases unmatched: 6. CDR3 amino acids: CASSSPGTGNGYTF. CDR3 bases: TGTGCCAGCAGCTCCCCCGGGACAGGGAATGGCTACACCTTC.

The V and J genes are TRBV11-2 and TRBJ2-1; the D call may be TRBD1 or TRBD2 (5 bases each). V lost 4 bases, J lost 10 bases, and 26 bases lay in between. CDR1 SGHAT and CDR2 FQNNGV come from the germline V gene. The CDR3 consists of 17 residues. The CDR3 sequence: CASSSRPGSLATGEQFF. CDR3 nucleotide sequence: TGTGCCAGCAGCTCCCGACCAGGGAGCCTGGCAACGGGGGAGCAGTTCTTC. The entire variable domain, with the rest obtained from reference TRBV11-2 and TRBJ2-1, is as follows: EAGVAQSPRYKIIEKRQSVAFWCNPISGHATLYWYQQILGQGPKLLIQFQNNGVVDDSQLPKDRFSAERLKGVDSTLKIQPAKLEDSAVYLCASSSRPGSLATGEQFFGPGTRLTVL.

There are a few counts of this clone. Within the sample, other DNA sequences also encode this same CDR3. This chain joins TRBV19 and TRBJ2-7, with no clear D. Germline CDR1 and CDR2: LNHDA and SQIVND (reference sequence). The V gene lost 6 bases and the J gene lost 1 base, with 10 bases spanning the gap. CDR3 size: 13 residues. The chain's CDR3 is CASSRPGSYEQYF. The CDR3 bases are TGTGCCAGTAGCCGACCGGGTTCCTACGAGCAGTACTTC.

This chain connects TRBV29-1 to TRBJ2-2; D may be TRBD1 (6 bases). The CDR3 extends over 15 amino acids. Trimming left V 6 bases short and J 5 bases short, with 19 bases between. Germline V gene lookup returns CDR1 SQVTM and CDR2 ANQGSEA. This CDR3 reads CSVELQGQRTGELFF. CDR3 DNA sequence: TGCAGCGTGGAATTACAGGGCCAGAGGACCGGGGAGCTGTTTTTT.

This clone has only a few counts. The chain combines TRBV5-6 with TRBJ2-1, with D perhaps TRBD2 (6 bases). This CDR3 spans 16 amino acids. Trimming shortened V by 2 bases and J by 5 bases, and 17 bases separated the two germline ends. Germline V gene data show CDR1 as SGHDT and CDR2 as YYEEEE. CDR3 coding DNA: TGTGCCAGCAGCTTTCGCTTCGGGAGTTTAAACAATGAGCAGTTCTTC. This translates into CASSFRFGSLNNEQFF. The full variable domain, its missing parts supplied by reference TRBV5-6 and TRBJ2-1, is DAGVTQSPTHLIKTRGQQVTLRCSPKSGHDTVSWYQQALGQGPQFIFQYYEEEERQRGNFPDRFSGHQFPNYSSELNVNALLLGDSALYLCASSFRFGSLNNEQFFGPGTRLTVL.

V gene TRBV9 combines with J gene TRBJ2-3, with D possibly being TRBD1 or TRBD2 (6 bases each). Trimming removed 3 bases at V and 11 bases at J, with 22 bases between. Per the germline V gene, CDR1 is SGDLS and CDR2 is YYNGEE. The CDR3 has 15 residues. This CDR3 is CASSGPGAVAMWQYF. The CDR3, as DNA: TGTGCCAGCAGCGGCCCGGGGGCGGTGGCGATGTGGCAGTATTTT.

CDR3 bases: TGTGCCATCAGTGACCTTTCTCAGCCCCAGCATTTT. It specifies CAISDLSQPQHF. The V gene is TRBV10-3, the J gene TRBJ1-5; no firm D call. Trimming removed 3 bases at V and 6 bases at J, with 6 bases between. The length of the CDR3 is 12 residues. The germline V gene encodes CDR1 ENHRY and CDR2 SYGVKD.

The V gene is TRBV30, the J gene TRBJ1-6; possibly TRBD1 for D (5 bases). V shed 1 base and J shed 0 bases, with 13 bases lying between them. Per germline, CDR1 GTSNPN and CDR2 SVGIG (reference sequence). There are 17 residues in the CDR3. DNA of the CDR3: TGTGCCTGGAGTGGGGGACGGTCGAGCTCCTATAATTCACCCCTCCACTTT. This translates into CAWSGGRSSSYNSPLHF. Full variable domain (rest looked up from reference TRBV30 and TRBJ1-6): SQTIHQWPATLVQPVGSPLSLECTVEGTSNPNLYWYRQAAGRGLQLLFYSVGIGQISSEVPQNLSASRPQDRQFILSSKKLLLSDSGFYLCAWSGGRSSSYNSPLHFGNGTRLTVT.

The V and J genes are TRBV7-8 and TRBJ1-1; a weak D match, TRBD1 (5 bases). The V gene's germline CDR1 is SGHVS and CDR2 FQNEAQ. The V end was cut by 0 bases, the J end by 1 base, with 9 bases between. CDR3 length equals 15 residues. The CDR3 DNA sequence: TGTGCCAGCAGCTTAGCTGGGGCCCCGAACACTGAAGCTTTCTTT. Its translation: CASSLAGAPNTEAFF.

The V gene is TRBV29-1, the J gene TRBJ2-4; possibly TRBD1 for D (6 bases). This CDR3 region has 13 residues. Between the trimmed V and J ends, which lost 4 bases and 5 bases, there was a span of 12 bases. In germline, CDR1 is SQVTM, CDR2 ANQGSEA. The CDR3 nucleotides are TGCAGCGTTGTAGCAGGGGTGGAAAACATTCAGTACTTC. Amino acids: CSVVAGVENIQYF.

This clone was seen a handful of times. The sample holds other DNA sequences that translate to the same CDR3. The chain uses TRBV9 and TRBJ1-2, with 9 bases matching TRBD1. This CDR3 is 14 amino acids long. Looked up from germline, CDR1 is SGDLS and CDR2 is YYNGEE. Trimming removed 0 bases from V and 4 bases from J; junction bases left unmatched: 1. The CDR3 is CASSVEDRGYGYTF. CDR3 sequence (DNA): TGTGCCAGCAGCGTAGAGGACAGGGGCTATGGCTACACCTTC.

This clone was detected only a few times. The rearrangement joins TRBV7-9 to TRBJ1-5; D unclear. This CDR3 region has 13 residues. V was trimmed by 5 bases and J by 7 bases, leaving 12 bases between them. Per germline, CDR1 SEHNR and CDR2 FQNEAQ (reference sequence). CDR3 nucleotide sequence: TGTGCCAGCAGCCTGTCACGGGAACAGCCCCAGCATTTT. This encodes CASSLSREQPQHF. The full variable domain, in which reference TRBV7-9 and TRBJ1-5 provide the parts outside the CDR3, is DTGVSQNPRHKITKRGQNVTFRCDPISEHNRLYWYRQTLGQGPEFLTYFQNEAQLEKSRLLSDRFSAERPKGSFSTLEIQRTEQGDSAMYLCASSLSREQPQHFGDGTRLSIL.

The chain joins TRBV4-2 to TRBJ2-2; no clear D gene. Per germline, CDR1 LGHNA and CDR2 YNFKEQ. Between the trimmed V and J ends, which lost 0 bases and 7 bases, there was a span of 9 bases. The CDR3 totals 14 residues. The CDR3, as DNA: TGTGCCAGCAGCCAAGACCCGGTGAACGGGGAGCTGTTTTTT. Translated: CASSQDPVNGELFF.

The J gene is TRBJ2-3, the V gene TRBV9, with a weak D call TRBD2 (5 bases). Deletions cut 4 bases from V and 3 bases from J, with 12 bases between. The CDR3 spans 14 residues. Per germline, CDR1 SGDLS and CDR2 YYNGEE. The CDR3 nucleotides are TGTGCCAGCAGCCCGGGGATAGGAACAGATACGCAGTATTTT. Translated, it gives CASSPGIGTDTQYF.

The V and J genes are TRBV30 and TRBJ1-6; a possible D gene is TRBD1 (5 bases). Germline CDR1 reads GTSNPN; CDR2 reads SVGIG (reference sequence). Trimming cost V 3 bases and J 3 bases, with 9 bases left between them. This CDR3 spans 14 amino acids. CDR3 DNA sequence: TGTGCCTGGAGCAGGGTGGACTATAATTCACCCCTCCACTTT. Amino acids: CAWSRVDYNSPLHF.

The chain links TRBV7-2 to TRBJ2-3; D unresolved. The CDR3 is 12 residues long. The V and J ends lost 5 bases and 6 bases respectively, with 9 bases between them. The germline V gene has CDR1 SGHTA and CDR2 FQGNSA. CDR3 bases: TGTGCCAGCAGCCTCTATCGGGATACGCAGTATTTT. This gives the protein CASSLYRDTQYF.

This chain uses TRBV7-2 with TRBJ2-2, with 8 bases identical to TRBD2. Trimming removed 2 bases from V and 6 bases from J; junction bases left unmatched: 5. Germline V gene sequence: CDR1 SGHTA, CDR2 FQGNSA. CDR3 size: 15 residues. The DNA of the CDR3 is TGTGCCAGCAGCTTATCCTCGACTAGCGCCGGGGAGCTGTTTTTT. Translated, it gives CASSLSSTSAGELFF. Full variable domain (rest looked up from reference TRBV7-2 and TRBJ2-2): GAGVSQSPSNKVTEKGKDVELRCDPISGHTALYWYRQSLGQGLEFLIYFQGNSAPDKSGLPSDRFSAERTGGSVSTLTIQRTQQEDSAVYLCASSLSSTSAGELFFGEGSRLTVL.

This clone showed up just a few times. This sequence joins TRBV4-1 and TRBJ1-1; D gene uncertain. Trimming stripped 0 bases from V and 0 bases from J, with 17 bases between. There are 18 residues in the CDR3. CDR1 MGHRA and CDR2 YSYEKL come from the germline V gene. For the CDR3, the DNA is TGCGCCAGCAGCCAAGATATGAGAACAGCCACTCTGAACACTGAAGCTTTCTTT. Translation gives CASSQDMRTATLNTEAFF.

This clone showed up just a few times. V is TRBV29-1 and J is TRBJ2-5; either TRBD1 or TRBD2 may fit D (5 bases each). CDR3 length: 12 amino acids. V was clipped by 4 bases and J by 3 bases, with 9 bases between them. Germline V gene sequence: CDR1 SQVTM, CDR2 ANQGSEA. DNA of the CDR3: TGCAGCGTTGGGGGGTGGGAAGAGACCCAGTACTTC. Translating gives CSVGGWEETQYF.